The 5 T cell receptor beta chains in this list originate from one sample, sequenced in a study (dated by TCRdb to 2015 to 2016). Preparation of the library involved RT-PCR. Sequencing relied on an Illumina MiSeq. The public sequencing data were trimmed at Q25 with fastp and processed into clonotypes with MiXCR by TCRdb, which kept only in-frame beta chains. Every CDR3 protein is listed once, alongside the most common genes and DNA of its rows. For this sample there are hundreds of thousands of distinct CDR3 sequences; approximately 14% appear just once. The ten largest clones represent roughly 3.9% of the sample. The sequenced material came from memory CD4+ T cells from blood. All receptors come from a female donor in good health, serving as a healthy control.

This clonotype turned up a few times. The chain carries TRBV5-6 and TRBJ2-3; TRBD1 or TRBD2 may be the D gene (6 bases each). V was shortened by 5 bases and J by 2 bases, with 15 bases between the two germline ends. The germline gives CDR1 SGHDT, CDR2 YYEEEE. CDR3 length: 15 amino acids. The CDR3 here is CASRAGWGLTDTQYF. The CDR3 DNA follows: TGTGCCAGCAGGGCGGGATGGGGGCTCACAGATACGCAGTATTTT.

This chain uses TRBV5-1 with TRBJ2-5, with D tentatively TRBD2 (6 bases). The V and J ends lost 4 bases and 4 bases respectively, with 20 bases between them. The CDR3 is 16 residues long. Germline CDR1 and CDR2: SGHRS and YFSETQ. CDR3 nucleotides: TGCGCCAGCAGCCCCTGGGGGAGCGGGTCGGTAGAGACCCAGTACTTC. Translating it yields CASSPWGSGSVETQYF.

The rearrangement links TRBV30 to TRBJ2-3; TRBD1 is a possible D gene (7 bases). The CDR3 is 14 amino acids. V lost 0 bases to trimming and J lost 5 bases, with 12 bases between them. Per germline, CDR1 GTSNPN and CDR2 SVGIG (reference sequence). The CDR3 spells CAWSVGRGVDTQYF. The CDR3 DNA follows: TGTGCCTGGAGTGTGGGCAGGGGGGTAGATACGCAGTATTTT.

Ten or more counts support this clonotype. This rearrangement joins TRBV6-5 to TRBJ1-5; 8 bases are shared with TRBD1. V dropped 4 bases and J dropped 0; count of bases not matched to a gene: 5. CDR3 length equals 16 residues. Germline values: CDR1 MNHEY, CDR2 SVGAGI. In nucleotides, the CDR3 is TGTGCCAGCAGTTCGGAGACAGGGGCTAGCAATCAGCCCCAGCATTTT. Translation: CASSSETGASNQPQHF.

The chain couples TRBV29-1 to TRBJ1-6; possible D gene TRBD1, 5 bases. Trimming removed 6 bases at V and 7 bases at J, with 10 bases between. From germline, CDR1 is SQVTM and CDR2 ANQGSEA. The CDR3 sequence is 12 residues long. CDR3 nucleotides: TGCAGCGTGCGAGAGGGGAATTCACCCCTCCACTTT. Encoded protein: CSVREGNSPLHF.